The clone carrying this T cell receptor (beta chain) was detected a few times. The sample has other DNA sequences that encode this CDR3 too. Here immunoSEQ multiplex PCR was the method, and the copy in TCRdb shows in-frame clones only, minus some. The data show more than 200,000 clones, under 90% seen once. Seattle patient enrollment occurred during active infection, with longitudinal follow-up thereafter. The sample originates from a study of blood T cell repertoires in COVID-19. J was trimmed by 4 bases and V by 4 bases; bases with no gene match: 5. This CDR3 has 14 residues. Germline V gives CDR1 LGHDT, CDR2 YNNKEL (reference sequence).

The receptor was derived from a woman over 75 with COVID-19, enrolled during active disease. The chain recombines TRBV3-1 (or the pseudogene TRBV3-2) with TRBJ1-1; TRBD1 aligns across 8 bases. The sample taken for sequencing was peripheral blood. CDR3 DNA: TGTGCCAGCAGCCCTTTAGGACAGGGCACTGAAGCTTTCTTT. Its translation: CASSPLGQGTEAFF.